This record looks at one TCR beta chain sequence and its context. Its antigen remains undetermined. There are no base qualities to consult, and no much larger clone falls within one base. In total, approximately 700 healthy bone marrow donors made up the cohort. Cohort members were all nominally healthy when sampled, although unrecorded immune exposures were likely present. The donor was CMV seropositive and was included in the group of 250 to 350 seropositive cohort members. A peripheral blood sample was collected from each donor, and TCR beta sequencing was performed on peripheral blood mononuclear cells. Genomic DNA extraction from the blood cell samples was performed with the Qiagen DNeasy Blood Extraction Kit. The library came from the immunoSEQ multiplex PCR assay. For the multiplex PCR, a mixture combining 60 forward primers for TCR Vbeta segments and 13 reverse primers for TCR Jbeta segments was used. The CDR3 region of rearranged TCR beta genes was amplified from genomic DNA with a multiplex PCR assay. Amplified TCR beta libraries were sequenced as 87-base-pair reads on the Illumina HiSeq System. In the paper's pipeline: A later analysis counted tens of millions of unique TCR beta chains across the 550 to 800 repertoires, and around 9.9 million of these chains were shared by at least two donors. Raw reads were error-corrected and collapsed into unique sequences by a nearest-neighbor algorithm in which closely related sequences were merged to remove PCR and sequencing errors. To assign V, D and J gene segments, CDR3 sequences were aligned to IMGT reference sequences. For a sequence to be retained, a match of at least six nucleotides was required to both a V gene segment and a J gene segment. A rearrangement counted as productive if the CDR3 had no stop codons and remained in frame with V and J, and every other rearrangement counted as non-productive. CDR3 was defined according to IMGT convention as the region running from the second conserved V-encoded cysteine to the conserved J-encoded phenylalanine. The earlier analysis of some 550 of the donors excluded any sequence lacking an unambiguous match to a single V gene segment. An earlier analysis of 587 of the donors called V segments functional above 56.7% productive rearrangements and segregating when the between-donor standard deviation exceeded 5%. To diagnose cytomegalovirus status from the catalog of TCR beta chain sequences, a statistical classification framework was built. In a later analysis, TCR nucleotide sequences were compared against IMGT/GENE-DB human TR gene sequences so that V and J genes could be assigned. A later analysis assigned CDR3 sequences and most-parsimonious VDJ recombination scenarios with the TCRdist pipeline. In a later analysis, every TCR beta chain was defined by the combination of its CDR3 amino acid sequence and its V-gene family, and reads without a unique V-gene family were dropped. A later analysis removed over 500 highly shared, low-generation-probability nucleotide sequences to deal with suspected cross-contamination and a sequencing artifact. For each public chain, a later analysis derived a clonal expansion index from normalized ranks of inferred template counts within each repertoire. A later analysis computed generation probabilities with a VDJ recombination model fitted to out-of-frame rearrangements, and checked the results against IGoR. A later analysis scored TCR-TCR, TCR-HLA and TCR-CMV co-occurrence with hypergeometric tests, applying a repertoire-size bias correction to TCR pairs. False discovery rates were estimated in a later analysis by permuting HLA or CMV assignments 20 times. In a later analysis, co-occurring TCRs were grouped using DBSCAN, with TCRdist sequence similarity added in when clustering inside HLA-allele-positive subsets. For co-occurrence clustering, repertoires with fewer than 30,000 or more than 120,000 public chains were excluded, along with five or six repertoires with anomalous nucleotide sharing. In TCRdb, the immuneACCESS table is reduced to in-frame sequences with V and J assigned. These tables do not hold every clone; where another copy was compared, an unresolved V gene accounts for under half, and the others remain unexplained. V, J and clone size reflect that table, while D and trimming were determined from the DNA. Within this sample are about 160,000 clones, with approximately 82% of them counted one time only. The biggest ten clones account for 7% to 9.5% of the sample.

CDR1 and CDR2, per the germline V gene, are MDHEN and SYDVKM. From V the trimming removes 7 bases and from J it removes 3 bases, while the gene matches leave 9 bases of the junction unaccounted for. The CDR3 has 15 amino acids, counting the end cysteine and phenylalanine. Only CDR3 DNA remains: 45 bases, in frame from the first base. The sample is drawn from a study of cytomegalovirus exposure and HLA in healthy donors (dated by TCRdb to 2016 to 2017). Background for the entire study: An earlier analysis of some 500 of the donors reported more than 250 Gb of sequence data and 120 million or so unique TCR beta sequences from about 200 million T cells. An early release covering roughly 580 HLA-typed donors comprised approximately 300 gigabases of sequencing data and about 90 million unique TCR sequences. The genetic ancestry cluster associated with self-reported Caucasian donors included 81% of the approximately 430 genotyped donors. The study aimed to test whether cataloging public T cell receptors could reveal signatures of past pathogen exposure. The study used immunosequencing to profile the T cell repertoires of 666 subjects and linked those repertoires to cytomegalovirus serostatus. A separate validation cohort of roughly 120 different subjects was used in addition to the roughly 700-subject first cohort. To predict cytomegalovirus infection status, the study brought together high-throughput TCR immunosequencing, statistical association of individual TCRs with disease status, and machine learning. To study patterns of TCR occurrence, a later analysis re-analyzed previously published TCR beta repertoires from more than 550 donors and added high-resolution HLA genotyping. Rather than using new phenotypic data, the later analysis identified candidate immune exposures from TCR beta sequences and from how often those sequences occurred across donors. In an earlier analysis of a few hundred of the donors, high-throughput TCR beta sequencing was used to judge whether each TCR beta V gene segment behaved as functional or pseudogenic. Donor age, sex, ethnicity and CMV serostatus were compiled together with the repertoire data. A later genetic analysis used genome-wide SNP genotypes for about three fifths of the 666 donors, treating that subset as a discovery cohort. All discovery cohort repertoires had been generated on a single sequencing platform. Class I and class II HLA loci were covered by the typing at four-digit resolution. The number of typed donors differed by locus: about 620-640 for A, B, C, DRB1 and DQB1; approximately 520 for DQA1; 606 for DPA1; and roughly 450 for DPB1. Roughly 5 DR-DQ haplotypes were treated as single units for association and clustering because of strong linkage in the cohort. Among 398 genotyped donors of the cohort, an average of approximately 220,000 unique TCR beta nucleotide sequences was sequenced per donor, of which 15% to 20% were non-productive.

Paper-wide results and their limitations: The earlier analysis of approximately 560 of the donors excluded 15 to 20 rarely observed V segments, including chromosome 9 orphons, because counts were too low. According to a later analysis, TCR association rates differed among HLA loci, with DRB1 alleles showing the most associated TCRs and HLA-C alleles showing the fewest. A cluster of highly shared sequence variants was judged likely to be a technical artifact of the sequencing pipeline. It was suggested by the authors that the approach could potentially be generalized to other disease states and immunological phenotypes. Linkage disequilibrium might explain the correlated functional status among segregating V segments, but an unknown experimental factor could not be excluded. Broadly in line with IMGT annotations, most TCR beta V segments showed up in productive rearrangements about 90% or about 30% of the time in an earlier analysis of a few hundred of the donors. In vitro tests confirmed that a few of the cytomegalovirus-associated TCR beta chains recognize cytomegalovirus antigens. A further reported finding was that TCR beta sequences accurately predicted the HLA-A and HLA-B alleles for most subjects in the first cohort. HLA typing was unavailable for some donors at each locus, so association tests used only the typed subset. A total of fewer than 200 TCR beta chains were listed by the study as associated with cytomegalovirus. Several of the top co-occurrence clusters appeared to be linked to parvovirus B19, influenza, CMV and Epstein-Barr virus, according to a later analysis. Immune exposure information for the cohort was limited to CMV serostatus. When HLA alleles, especially DR and DQ, strongly co-occurred, TCR associations were difficult to assign to individual alleles. In both the original and validation cohorts, the classifier was reported to diagnose cytomegalovirus status with high specificity and sensitivity. An association between a missense DCLRE1C variant and V-gene and J-gene trimming of TCR beta chains was found in a later genetic analysis and replicated in an independent cohort. A later analysis associated 15,000 to 20,000 TCR beta sequences with specific HLA alleles at a false discovery rate of 0.05. The 87-base-pair reads could not distinguish some IMGT-functional V segments, including TRBV6-2 and TRBV6-3, so those segments were excluded. This cohort had only TCR beta chains sequenced, and the lack of alpha or paired-chain data limited which features could be detected. Sequencing depth was assumed to be roughly uniform across donors in the presence/absence analyses, though that assumption may not hold. A later analysis found that HLA-associated TCR beta chains were more clonally expanded and had lower generation probabilities than equally common non-associated chains. Most TCR sequences were observed very rarely across donors, whereas some public TCRs were present in many individuals. Compared with the approximately 670-donor mean, donors in an Asian-associated ancestry cluster had fewer N-insertions in productive TCRs, according to a later genetic analysis. A later analysis found that most CMV-associated TCR beta chains appeared HLA-restricted, with HLA associations seemingly driven largely by CMV exposure.

The receptor comes from a male donor in good health and CMV-seropositive. The specimen sequenced was PBMCs. Recombination joined TRBV28 with TRBJ2-7; TRBD1 matches 10 bases in the middle. Here the CDR3 is given as CASTAGQGLNYEQYF. The DNA is as follows: TGTGCCAGCACCGCGGGACAGGGGCTCAACTACGAGCAGTACTTC.